This entry features one T cell receptor (beta chain) sequence. Its antigen is not identified. Sampled blood was obtained at baseline, cycle 4 day 1, and cycle 7 day 1. These data are taken from a study of OX40 agonist ivuxolimab in advanced cancers. About the research overall: Each dose-escalation patient presented with hepatocellular carcinoma, melanoma, renal cell or head and neck cancer. Whole-study results and caveats: Clones of CD4+ and CD8+ blood T cells grew by week 6 at doses of 0.1 to 3.0 mg/kg.

TCRdb keeps only in-frame clones here, not all; method: immunoSEQ multiplex PCR. The table includes 49,000 or so clones, around 92% detected once. The TCR sequence derives from an adult with an advanced solid tumor such as melanoma, head and neck, liver or kidney cancer. Sequencing was performed on CD4+ or CD8+ T cells sorted from blood, taken in a trial of the OX40 agonist ivuxolimab.

The CDR3 sequence is CASRETGGPQYF. The CDR3 nucleotides are TGTGCCAGCAGAGAAACAGGGGGACCGCAGTATTTT. The J gene is TRBJ2-3, the V gene TRBV9; 8 nucleotides agree with TRBD1. Germline CDR1 and CDR2: SGDLS and YYNGEE. J gave up 10 bases and V 5 bases, and 6 bases lay outside the gene matches. The CDR3 is made up of 12 amino acids.